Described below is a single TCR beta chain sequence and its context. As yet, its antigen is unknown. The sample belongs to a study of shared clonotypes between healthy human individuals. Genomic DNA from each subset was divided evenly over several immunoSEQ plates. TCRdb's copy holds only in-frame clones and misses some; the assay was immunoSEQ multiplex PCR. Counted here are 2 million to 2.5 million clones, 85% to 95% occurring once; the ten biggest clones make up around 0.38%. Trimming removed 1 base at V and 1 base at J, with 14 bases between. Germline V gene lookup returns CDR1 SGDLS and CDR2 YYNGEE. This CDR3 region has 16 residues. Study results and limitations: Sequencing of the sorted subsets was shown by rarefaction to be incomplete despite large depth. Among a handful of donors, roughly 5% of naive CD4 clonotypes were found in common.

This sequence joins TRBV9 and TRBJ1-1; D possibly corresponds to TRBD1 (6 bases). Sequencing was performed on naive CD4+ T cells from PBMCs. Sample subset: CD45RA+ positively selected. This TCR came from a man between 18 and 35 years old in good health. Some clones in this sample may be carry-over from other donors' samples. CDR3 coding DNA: TGTGCCAGCAGCGTACTAGTGGGACACCAGAACACTGAAGCTTTCTTT. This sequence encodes CASSVLVGHQNTEAFF.